The entry that follows covers one TCR beta chain sequence. The data were produced by immunoSEQ multiplex PCR, yet TCRdb's version contains in-frame clones alone and is incomplete. In the table there are tens of thousands of clones, 94% of which are singletons. Germline CDR1 and CDR2: SNHLY and FYNNEI. The CDR3 is 14 amino acids. J gave up 6 bases and V 5 bases, and 7 bases lay outside the gene matches. This entry belongs to a study of T cell changes during pregnancy in multiple sclerosis. This chain joins TRBV2 and TRBJ1-5; 7 bases are shared with TRBD1. Here the sequenced sample was peripheral blood, taken after pregnancy. The clonotype comes from a female donor in good health, enrolled as a control in a pregnancy study. The CDR3, as DNA: TGTGCCAGCAGTAGGGACAGAGGAGGTCAGCCCCAGCATTTT. Its translation is CASSRDRGGQPQHF. The full variable domain, rest sourced from reference TRBV2 and TRBJ1-5, is EPEVTQTPSHQVTQMGQEVILRCVPISNHLYFYWYRQILGQKVEFLVSFYNNEISEKSEIFDDQFSVERPDGSNFTLKIRSTKLEDSAMYFCASSRDRGGQPQHFGDGTRLSIL.